The clone carrying this TCR beta chain was seen only a few times. The antigen remains unidentified. The sample originates from a study of cytomegalovirus exposure and HLA in healthy donors. Looking at the study overall: A data release that came early held some 79 million unique TCRs from HLA-typed donors. Of the donors genotyped, several hundred in all, over 80% fell in the Caucasian-associated ancestry cluster. The study's findings and limits: A later examination showed that TCR association rates differed by HLA locus, with DRB1 most and HLA-C fewest. Cytomegalovirus-associated status was assigned to approximately 160 TCR beta chains.

The germline V gene encodes CDR1 SGHDN and CDR2 FVKESK. After removal of 3 bases from V and 5 bases from J, the junction contained 13 bases not matched to a gene. The CDR3 extends over 17 amino acids. PCR employed 60 Vbeta and 13 Jbeta primers. The data were produced by immunoSEQ multiplex PCR, yet TCRdb's version contains in-frame clones alone and is incomplete. The data show about 130,000 clones, 70% to 85% seen once. Sequencing input: PBMCs. The receptor comes from a woman in her 50s in good health and CMV-seronegative. The chain has TRBV14 and TRBJ2-1, with 7 bases fitting TRBD2. CDR3: CASSHAYPGLRNNEQFF. The CDR3 nucleotides read TGTGCCAGCAGCCATGCTTACCCGGGACTAAGAAACAATGAGCAGTTCTTC.